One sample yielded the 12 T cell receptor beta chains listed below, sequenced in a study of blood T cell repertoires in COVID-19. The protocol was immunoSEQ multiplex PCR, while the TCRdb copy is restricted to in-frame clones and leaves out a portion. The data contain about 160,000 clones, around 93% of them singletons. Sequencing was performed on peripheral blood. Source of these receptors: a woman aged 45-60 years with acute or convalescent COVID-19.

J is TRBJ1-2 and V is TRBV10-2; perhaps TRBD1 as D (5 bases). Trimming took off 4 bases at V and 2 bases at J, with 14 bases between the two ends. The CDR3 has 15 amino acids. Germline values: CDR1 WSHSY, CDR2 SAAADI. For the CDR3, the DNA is TGCGCCAGCAGTGTAAGGGGTGGGGCAAACTATGGCTACACCTTC. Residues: CASSVRGGANYGYTF.

The CDR3 loop reads CASSLGAGDEQYF. In DNA, the CDR3 is TGTGCCAGCAGCTTGGGGGCCGGGGACGAGCAGTACTTC. The rearrangement uses TRBV5-6 and TRBJ2-7, with D perhaps TRBD2 (5 bases). Trimming removed 0 bases at V and 5 bases at J, with 9 bases between. CDR3 length: 13 residues. CDR1 SGHDT and CDR2 YYEEEE come from the germline V gene.

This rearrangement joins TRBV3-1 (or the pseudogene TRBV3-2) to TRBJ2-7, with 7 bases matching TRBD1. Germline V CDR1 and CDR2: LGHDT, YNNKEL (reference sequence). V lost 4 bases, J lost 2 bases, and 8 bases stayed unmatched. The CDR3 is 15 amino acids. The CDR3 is CASSLRGQLTYEQYF. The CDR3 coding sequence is TGTGCCAGCAGCCTCCGGGGACAGCTAACCTACGAGCAGTACTTC.

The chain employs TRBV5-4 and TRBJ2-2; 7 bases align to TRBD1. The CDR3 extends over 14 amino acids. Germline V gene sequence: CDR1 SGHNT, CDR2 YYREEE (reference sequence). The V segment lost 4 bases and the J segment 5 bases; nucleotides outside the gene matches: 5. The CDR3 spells CASSPRQGTGELFF. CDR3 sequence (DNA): TGTGCCAGCAGCCCCAGACAGGGAACCGGGGAGCTGTTTTTT.

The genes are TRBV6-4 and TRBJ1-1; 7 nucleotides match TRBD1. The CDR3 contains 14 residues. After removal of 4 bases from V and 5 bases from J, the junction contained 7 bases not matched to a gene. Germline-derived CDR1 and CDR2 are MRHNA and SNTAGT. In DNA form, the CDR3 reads TGTGCCAGCAGTGCTTCTCCGGGACAGACTGAAGCTTTCTTT. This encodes CASSASPGQTEAFF.

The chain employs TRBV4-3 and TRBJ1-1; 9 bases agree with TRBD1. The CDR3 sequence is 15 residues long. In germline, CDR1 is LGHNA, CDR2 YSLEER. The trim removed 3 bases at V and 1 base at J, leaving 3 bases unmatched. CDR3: CASSHDRGWNTEAFF. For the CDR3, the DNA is TGCGCCAGCAGCCATGACAGGGGGTGGAACACTGAAGCTTTCTTT.

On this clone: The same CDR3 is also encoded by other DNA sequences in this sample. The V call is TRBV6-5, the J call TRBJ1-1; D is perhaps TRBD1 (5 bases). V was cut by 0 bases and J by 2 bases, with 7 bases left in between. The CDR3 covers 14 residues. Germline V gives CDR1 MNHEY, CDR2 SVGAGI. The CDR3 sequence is CASSYSGGNTEAFF. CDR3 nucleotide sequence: TGTGCCAGCAGTTACTCGGGGGGAAACACTGAAGCTTTCTTT.

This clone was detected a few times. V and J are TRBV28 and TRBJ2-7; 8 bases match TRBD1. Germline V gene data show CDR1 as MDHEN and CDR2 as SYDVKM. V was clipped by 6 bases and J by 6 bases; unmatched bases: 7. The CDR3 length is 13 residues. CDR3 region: CASRLSGTGEQYF. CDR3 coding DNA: TGTGCCAGCAGGCTATCCGGGACAGGCGAGCAGTACTTC.

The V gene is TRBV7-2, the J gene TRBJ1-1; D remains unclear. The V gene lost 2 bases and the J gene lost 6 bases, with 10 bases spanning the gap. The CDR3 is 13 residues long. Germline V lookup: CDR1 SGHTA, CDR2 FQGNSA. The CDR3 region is CASSLILEPEAFF. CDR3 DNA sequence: TGTGCCAGCAGCTTAATATTAGAACCTGAAGCTTTCTTT.

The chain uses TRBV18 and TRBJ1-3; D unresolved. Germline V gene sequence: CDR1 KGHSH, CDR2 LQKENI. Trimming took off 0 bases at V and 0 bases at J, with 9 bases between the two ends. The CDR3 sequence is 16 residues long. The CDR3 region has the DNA TGTGCCAGCTCACCACCAAACCTTAGCTCTGGAAACACCATATATTTT. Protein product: CASSPPNLSSGNTIYF.

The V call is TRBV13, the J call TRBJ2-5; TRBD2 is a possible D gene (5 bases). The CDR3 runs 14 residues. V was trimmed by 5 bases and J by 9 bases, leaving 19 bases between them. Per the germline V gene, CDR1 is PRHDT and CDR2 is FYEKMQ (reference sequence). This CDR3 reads CASSPGAEASAQYF. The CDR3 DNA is TGTGCCAGCAGCCCCGGAGCGGAGGCATCGGCCCAGTACTTC.

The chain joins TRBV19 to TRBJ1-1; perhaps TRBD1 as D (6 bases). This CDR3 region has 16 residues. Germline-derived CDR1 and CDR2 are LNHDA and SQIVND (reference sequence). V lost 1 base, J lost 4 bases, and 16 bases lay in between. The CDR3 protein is CASSIGRRGVGTEAFF. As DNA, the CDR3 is TGTGCCAGTAGTATAGGACGCAGGGGCGTCGGCACTGAAGCTTTCTTT.